This entry features one TCR beta chain sequence. Its cognate antigen has yet to be identified. One base away there is no much larger clone; base qualities are not given. The protocol used for the library was 5' RACE. Instrument used: Illumina HiSeq 2500. The second PCR ran for roughly 7 to 11 cycles and used a J-beta primer mix along with a sample-barcoded 5' primer. A unique molecular identifier was introduced onto each TCR beta cDNA molecule by a template-switch 5' adaptor carrying 12 random nucleotides. Each sample yielded at least 3 million CDR3-containing paired-end reads. All of the RNA was converted into first-strand cDNA using the Mint cDNA synthesis kit, with a TRBC-specific oligonucleotide serving as the primer. Following uracil-DNA glycosylase treatment, a first 18-cycle PCR with universal primers M1SS and BC2_uni_R was performed on all cDNA. As for the original processing: Normalization of each sample was performed by random selection of 1 million high-quality reads, each carrying a distinct molecular identifier. Instead of being binned into consensus sequences, reads with shared molecular identifiers were discarded. MiTCR, run with a Q25 quality threshold and the strictest error-elimination algorithm, handled CDR3 identification, clonotype clustering and error correction. A nonparametric unseen species model using Euler transformation provided a lower-bound estimate of total TCR beta diversity. The raw public reads went through TCRdb reprocessing: fastp at Q25, MiXCR clone calling, in-frame beta chains kept. Rows are unified per CDR3 protein, each entry keeping the most common DNA and genes. What appears here as the V and J calls and clone size reflects TCRdb's work, not the paper's. In this sample the table shows some 1.5 million distinct CDR3 sequences, over 25% of which occur a single time. Jointly, the top ten make up about 8% of the sample.

The donors were roughly 39 Caucasian individuals from Russia, aged 6 to 90 years, who were systemically healthy. Each donor gave 8 to 10 milliliters of peripheral blood, collected into EDTA-treated Vacutainer tubes. Ficoll-Paque density-gradient centrifugation was used to isolate PBMCs, with at least 6 million per sample. Trizol reagent was used to extract total RNA from the PBMCs, yielding at least 5.5 micrograms per sample. Naive CD45RAhigh/CD27high T cell percentages were measured by flow cytometry on a PBMC aliquot from every donor. The germline V gene supplies CDR1 SGHAT and CDR2 FQNNGV. V sheds 7 bases and J sheds 7 bases, leaving 20 bases between their ends. The CDR3 sequence holds 15 residues, the cysteine and phenylalanine included. Only CDR3 DNA remains: 45 bases, in frame from the first base. The entry originates in a study of blood T cells in healthy people across ages (dated by TCRdb to about 2015). The study in broad terms: In model experiments, template switching captured about one uniquely barcoded TCR beta cDNA molecule for every two T cells. Using deep sequencing normalized with unique cDNA molecular identifiers, the study measured how TCR beta repertoire diversity changes with age. To avoid experimental bias, donors of different ages were distributed randomly across sequencing lanes. For two donors (one aged 18 to 30 and one aged 80 or older), the study analyzed two additional independent replicas of 1 million unique cDNA reads from the same blood draw. Donors were grouped into four age groups: young (average roughly 15 years), middle-aged (about 38), aged (approximately 67) and long-lived (approximately 82).

On the study overall, not on this receptor specifically: The long-lived group showed more naive CD4+ T cells, fewer expanded clones and increased TCR diversity than the aged group, suggesting age selection. Observed TCR beta diversity per million T cells fell roughly linearly with age, and a significant reduction was already apparent by age about 38. Estimates of total diversity based on one million sequenced T cells were regarded as lower bounds and as underestimates. Because profiling used bulk unsorted PBMCs, naive and antigen-experienced compartments could not be compared conclusively. The CMV infection status of donors was not known, potentially confounding age-related changes in expanded clonotypes. Observed TCR beta diversity correlated strongly with the percentage of naive T cells measured by flow cytometry.

The chain was built from TRBV11-2 and TRBJ2-1; the D call could be TRBD1 or TRBD2, with each sharing 7 bases. Sequencing was performed on blood. This TCR derives from a woman under 40 in good health. CDR3 region: CASTSRGDRGNEQFF. The nucleotides are TGTGCCAGCACCTCCCGGGGGGACAGAGGTAATGAGCAGTTCTTC.